This T cell receptor (beta chain) comes out of a study of vaccination effects on CD4 cells after COVID-19. General study results and limits: Missing from the study were early post-infection timepoints, and its convalescent patients were few. The study found marked clonal contraction of infection- and vaccine-induced clones late after vaccination.

The ends were cut back, 1 base at V and 6 bases at J, with 11 bases in the middle. Germline V gene sequence: CDR1 SGHAT, CDR2 FQNNGV. The CDR3 length is 14 residues. Details on this clone: Its matching antigen is unknown.

TCRdb keeps only in-frame clones here, not all; method: immunoSEQ multiplex PCR. The sample shows approximately 25,000 clones, 65% to 75% of them seen only once. Antigen-specific CD4+ T cell clonotypes were called by their expansion after viral peptide-pool culture in ViraFEST. CD4+ T cell isolation took place after about 11 days of culture. Vaccine recipients had no previous SARS-CoV-2 infection; their nucleocapsid antibodies were negative. Wells containing two million PBMC each were cultured with around 9.1 IU/ml IL-2 and 8 to 10 ug/ml peptides. On both days 3 and 7, half of the culture medium was replaced with IL-2 medium.

V gene TRBV11-2 combines with J gene TRBJ2-3; D not certain. The source was CD4+ T cells from PBMCs cultured with SARS-CoV-2 spike peptides, collected before COVID-19 vaccination. The TCR was taken from a human donor who received a COVID-19 vaccine. CDR3 nucleotides: TGTGCCAGCAGCTTAGTAGGACCCGGGGATACGCAGTATTTT. Amino acids: CASSLVGPGDTQYF.